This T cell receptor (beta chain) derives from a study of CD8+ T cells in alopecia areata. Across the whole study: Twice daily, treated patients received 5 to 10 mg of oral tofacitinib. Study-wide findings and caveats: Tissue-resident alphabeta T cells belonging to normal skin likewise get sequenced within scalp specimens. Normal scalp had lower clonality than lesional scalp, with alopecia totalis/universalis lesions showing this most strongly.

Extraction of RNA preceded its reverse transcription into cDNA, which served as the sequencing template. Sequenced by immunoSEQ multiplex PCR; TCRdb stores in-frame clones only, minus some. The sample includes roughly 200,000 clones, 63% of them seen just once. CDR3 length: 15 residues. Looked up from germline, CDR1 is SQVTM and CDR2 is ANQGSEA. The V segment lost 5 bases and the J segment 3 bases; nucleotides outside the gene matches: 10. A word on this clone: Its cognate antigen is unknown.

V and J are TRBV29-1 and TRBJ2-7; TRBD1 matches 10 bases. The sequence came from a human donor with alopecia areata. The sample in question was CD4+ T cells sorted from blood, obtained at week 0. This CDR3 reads CSVNRIGQGDYEQYF. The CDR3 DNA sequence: TGCAGCGTTAATAGGATAGGACAGGGGGACTACGAGCAGTACTTC.